This entry lists 12 T cell receptor beta chains sequenced from one sample in a study of OX40 agonist ivuxolimab in advanced cancers. Assay used: immunoSEQ multiplex PCR; TCRdb lists only in-frame clones, some missing. The sample records around 85,000 clones, about 90% being singletons. The input for sequencing was CD4+ or CD8+ T cells sorted from blood, taken in a trial of the OX40 agonist ivuxolimab. These receptors all stem from an adult with an advanced solid tumor such as melanoma, head and neck, liver or kidney cancer.

V usage is TRBV13 and J usage is TRBJ1-4, with 10 bases aligning to TRBD1. In germline, CDR1 is PRHDT, CDR2 FYEKMQ (reference sequence). Trimming cost V 0 bases and J 7 bases; bases outside gene matches: 11. The CDR3 loop spans 18 amino acids. The CDR3 DNA reads as TGTGCCAGCAGCTTAGGCCGCCGACAGGGGGCAATGGTTGAAAAACTGTTTTTT. Its protein product is CASSLGRRQGAMVEKLFF.

This clone was recorded a few times. The chain employs TRBV11-2 and TRBJ2-7, with 8 bases matching TRBD2. This CDR3 region has 15 residues. Trimming cost V 5 bases and J 2 bases; bases outside gene matches: 8. Germline V gene lookup returns CDR1 SGHAT and CDR2 FQNNGV. This chain's CDR3 is CASSPRGSGTYEQYF. DNA of the CDR3: TGTGCCAGCAGCCCTCGTGGTAGCGGGACCTACGAGCAGTACTTC.

Details on this clone: This sample includes further DNA sequences coding for the same CDR3. The genes are TRBV11-3 and TRBJ2-7; D perhaps matches TRBD1 (5 bases). V was trimmed by 1 base and J by 1 base, leaving 5 bases between them. Germline values: CDR1 SGHNT, CDR2 YENEEA. The length of the CDR3 is 13 residues. The CDR3 loop reads CASSLGQSYEQYF. CDR3 DNA: TGTGCCAGCAGCTTAGGACAGTCCTACGAGCAGTACTTC.

This clone was picked up one time. Other DNA variants within this sample encode the same CDR3. The rearrangement links TRBV19 to TRBJ1-1, with a possible D match to TRBD1 (6 bases). The CDR3 consists of 17 residues. The V and J ends lost 8 bases and 4 bases respectively, with 26 bases between them. The V gene's germline CDR1 is LNHDA and CDR2 SQIVND (reference sequence). This CDR3 reads CASSPSAGGRLGTEAFF. CDR3 DNA: TGTGCCAGTTCGCCCTCCGCCGGGGGCAGATTGGGCACTGAAGCTTTCTTT.

J is TRBJ1-6 and V is TRBV18; 9 nucleotides agree with TRBD1. This CDR3 comprises 16 residues. Trimming cost V 2 bases and J 14 bases; bases outside gene matches: 13. Per the germline V gene, CDR1 is KGHSH and CDR2 is LQKENI. The CDR3 nucleotides read TGTGCCAGCTCACCATTTGGGACAGGGATCCAATTAACCCTCCACTTT. Its protein product is CASSPFGTGIQLTLHF.

The chain carries TRBV10-3 and TRBJ2-3; tentatively, D is TRBD2 (6 bases). The CDR3 is made up of 13 amino acids. The germline V gene encodes CDR1 ENHRY and CDR2 SYGVKD. V lost 10 bases and J lost 2, with 13 bases in between. The CDR3 coding sequence is TGTGCCACCACAGCTAGCGTCACAGATACGCAGTATTTT. It codes for CATTASVTDTQYF.

The chain carries TRBV27 and TRBJ2-1, with D possibly matching TRBD2 (5 bases). This CDR3 has 14 amino acids. Trimming cost V 7 bases and J 9 bases, with 19 bases left between them. CDR1 and CDR2 from the germline V gene are MNHEY and SMNVEV (reference sequence). The DNA of the CDR3 is TGTGCCAGCACGCCTAGAGCCCTAGCCTTTGAGCAGTTCTTC. Protein product: CASTPRALAFEQFF.

This chain links TRBV5-6 with TRBJ1-1; maybe TRBD1 (5 bases). The CDR3 runs 13 residues. The V end lost 0 bases, the J end lost 11 bases, and 14 bases lay between the germline ends. Germline CDR1 and CDR2: SGHDT and YYEEEE. CDR3 sequence reads: CASSLVRAEGAFF. CDR3 nucleotides: TGTGCCAGCAGCTTGGTCAGGGCCGAGGGGGCTTTCTTT.

V gene TRBV30 combines with J gene TRBJ1-2; 8 nucleotides agree with TRBD1. The V gene end was trimmed by 5 bases and the J gene end by 2 bases; junction bases not matched to a gene: 7. Per germline, CDR1 GTSNPN and CDR2 SVGIG (reference sequence). The CDR3 extends over 14 amino acids. The CDR3 reads CAWDPTGGNYGYTF. CDR3 sequence (DNA): TGTGCCTGGGACCCAACAGGGGGGAACTATGGCTACACCTTC.

The rearrangement uses TRBV2 and TRBJ1-2; D remains unclear. Germline assignment: CDR1 SNHLY and CDR2 FYNNEI. Trimming removed 3 bases from V and 4 bases from J, with 3 bases in between. This CDR3 has 11 residues. The CDR3 loop is CASSDGYGYTF. CDR3 sequence (DNA): TGTGCCAGCAGTGACGGCTATGGCTACACCTTC.

J is TRBJ1-2 and V is TRBV19; D might be TRBD1 (5 bases). The CDR3 is 17 residues long. Trimming shortened V by 3 bases and J by 4 bases, and 21 bases separated the two germline ends. Germline V gene sequence: CDR1 LNHDA, CDR2 SQIVND (reference sequence). The CDR3 sequence is CASSIGLLLRDRYGYTF. The CDR3 bases are TGTGCCAGTAGTATTGGACTCCTCCTCAGGGATCGCTATGGCTACACCTTC.

The rearrangement joins TRBV14 to TRBJ2-7; unclear D gene. Trimming cost V 4 bases and J 3 bases, with 10 bases left between them. This CDR3 region has 13 residues. Germline CDR1 SGHDN, CDR2 FVKESK. CDR3 in amino acids: CASSPSYGYEQYF. DNA of the CDR3: TGTGCCAGCAGCCCAAGCTACGGCTACGAGCAGTACTTC.